These 23 T cell receptor beta chains share one sample of origin, sequenced in a study of blood T cell repertoires in COVID-19. Sequenced by immunoSEQ multiplex PCR; TCRdb stores in-frame clones only, minus some. Among 250,000 to 300,000 clones, around four fifths were seen once, and the ten largest hold under 5%. Sequenced input: PBMCs or T cells enriched from blood (not recorded which). The receptor set was obtained from a young man with acute COVID-19.

This clone was seen once. Mismatch with germline at one junction end may stem from a read error. This chain uses TRBV5-1 with TRBJ2-3; 8 bases are a match to TRBD2. CDR1 SGHRS and CDR2 YFSETQ come from the germline V gene. The CDR3 sequence is 14 residues long. The CDR3 here is CASSLAAGADTQYF. The DNA for the CDR3 is TGTGCCAGCAGCTTGGCAGCGGGAGCAGATACGCAGTATTTT.

This chain links TRBV28 with TRBJ1-2; D might be TRBD1 (5 bases). Germline loops: CDR1 MDHEN, CDR2 SYDVKM. The CDR3 extends over 11 amino acids. V was cut by 9 bases and J by 4 bases, with 9 bases left in between. This CDR3 is CASRQSYGYTF. The DNA of the CDR3 is TGTGCCAGTAGACAGTCCTATGGCTACACCTTC.

The sample holds a few counts of this clone. This chain connects TRBV5-4 to TRBJ1-1; D not resolved. V was clipped by 0 bases and J by 0 bases, with 9 bases between them. The germline CDR1 and CDR2 sequences are SGHNT and YYREEE (reference sequence). The CDR3 extends over 15 amino acids. In DNA form, the CDR3 reads TGTGCCAGCAGCTTGGCCGGCGGGTTGAACACTGAAGCTTTCTTT. This translates into CASSLAGGLNTEAFF.

The chain uses TRBV27 and TRBJ1-2; 9 nucleotides line up with TRBD1. V shed 7 bases and J 7 bases; nucleotides not matched to a gene: 10. Germline V gene data show CDR1 as MNHEY and CDR2 as SMNVEV (reference sequence). This CDR3 comprises 14 residues. The CDR3 loop is CASTPNRGQGGYTF. As DNA, the CDR3 is TGTGCCAGCACTCCTAACAGGGGGCAGGGTGGCTACACCTTC.

The chain links TRBV28 to TRBJ2-2; perhaps TRBD1 as D (5 bases). Looked up from germline, CDR1 is MDHEN and CDR2 is SYDVKM. This CDR3 contains 16 residues. V was shortened by 3 bases and J by 4 bases, with 15 bases between the two germline ends. This chain's CDR3 is CASSFSTVPTTGELFF. As DNA, the CDR3 is TGTGCCAGCAGTTTTTCGACAGTTCCAACCACCGGGGAGCTGTTTTTT.

The CDR3 region has the DNA TGTGCCATCAGTGAACGCACAGGGCGCCGTAGGTCAGATACGCAGTATTTT. Protein product: CAISERTGRRRSDTQYF. The chain recombines TRBV10-3 with TRBJ2-3, with a tentative D call TRBD1 (6 bases). This CDR3 spans 17 amino acids. Trimming stripped 3 bases from V and 4 bases from J, with 20 bases between. Looked up from germline, CDR1 is ENHRY and CDR2 is SYGVKD.

This clone was seen only a few times. V and J are TRBV7-9 and TRBJ1-2; a weak D match, TRBD1 (5 bases). Trimming removed 2 bases from V and 8 bases from J, with 12 bases in between. CDR3 length: 13 residues. Germline V CDR1 and CDR2: SEHNR, FQNEAQ (reference sequence). CDR3 nucleotides: TGTGCCAGCAGCTTAAATCCAGGGAACGGCTACACCTTC. It codes for CASSLNPGNGYTF.

V usage is TRBV28 and J usage is TRBJ1-6, with a weak D call TRBD1 (6 bases). The V gene's germline CDR1 is MDHEN and CDR2 SYDVKM. Trimming removed 3 bases at V and 0 bases at J, with 15 bases between. This CDR3 has 18 amino acids. The CDR3 DNA follows: TGTGCCAGCAGTTTTGCCACAACAGGGTTCTCCTATAATTCACCCCTCCACTTT. Encoded protein: CASSFATTGFSYNSPLHF.

This chain joins TRBV29-1 and TRBJ2-1; D may be TRBD2 (6 bases). Germline CDR1 SQVTM, CDR2 ANQGSEA. CDR3 size: 13 residues. The CDR3 nucleotides read TGCACCTCTCGGGGGAGATCCTACAATGAGCAGTTCTTC. It specifies CTSRGRSYNEQFF.

This clone was seen a single time. The V call is TRBV28, the J call TRBJ2-1, with TRBD1 as a possible D gene (7 bases). Trimming took 5 bases from V and 3 from J, leaving 14 bases between them. The length of the CDR3 is 15 residues. Germline CDR1 reads MDHEN; CDR2 reads SYDVKM. This chain's CDR3 is CASSPGGTDYNEQFF. The DNA of the CDR3 is TGTGCCAGCAGTCCAGGGGGGACAGACTACAATGAGCAGTTCTTC.

This clone showed up just a few times. This same CDR3 is encoded by further DNA sequences in the sample. V usage is TRBV5-1 and J usage is TRBJ2-3; a weak D match, TRBD1 (6 bases). V shed 1 base and J shed 3 bases, with 12 bases lying between them. CDR1 is SGHRS, CDR2 YFSETQ, per germline. The CDR3 sequence is 15 residues long. CDR3 residues: CASSLRGLGTDTQYF. CDR3 DNA sequence: TGCGCCAGCAGCTTGAGGGGGTTGGGAACAGATACGCAGTATTTT. Supplemented by reference TRBV5-1 and TRBJ2-3, the full variable domain reads KAGVTQTPRYLIKTRGQQVTLSCSPISGHRSVSWYQQTPGQGLQFLFEYFSETQRNKGNFPGRFSGRQFSNSRSEMNVSTLELGDSALYLCASSLRGLGTDTQYFGPGTRLTVL.

The chain carries TRBV5-4 and TRBJ1-2, with D possibly being TRBD1 (5 bases). V was pared by 6 bases and J by 4 bases, with 13 bases between. CDR1 is SGHNT, CDR2 YYREEE, per germline (reference sequence). The CDR3 runs to 13 residues. The CDR3 coding sequence is TGTGCCAGCACTTCAGGGTGGACCTATGGCTACACCTTC. Its translation: CASTSGWTYGYTF.

The chain couples TRBV7-2 to TRBJ1-1; 7 positions match TRBD1. The CDR3 covers 15 residues. The germline V gene encodes CDR1 SGHTA and CDR2 FQGNSA. The junction had 3 bases not matched to a gene; V was cut back by 1 base and J by 1 base. The DNA for the CDR3 is TGTGCCAGCAGCTTAGTAGGGGGCCGGAACACTGAAGCTTTCTTT. Translating gives CASSLVGGRNTEAFF. The full variable domain, rest sourced from reference TRBV7-2 and TRBJ1-1, is GAGVSQSPSNKVTEKGKDVELRCDPISGHTALYWYRQSLGQGLEFLIYFQGNSAPDKSGLPSDRFSAERTGGSVSTLTIQRTQQEDSAVYLCASSLVGGRNTEAFFGQGTRLTVV.

The genes are TRBV9 and TRBJ2-1, with 7 bases lining up with TRBD1. V lost 3 bases, J lost 6 bases, and 9 bases stayed unmatched. The CDR3 is 15 residues long. Germline CDR1 and CDR2: SGDLS and YYNGEE. The CDR3 protein is CASSGGVGGRNEQFF. The CDR3 nucleotides read TGTGCCAGCAGCGGAGGGGTAGGGGGCCGCAATGAGCAGTTCTTC.

The chain links TRBV5-1 to TRBJ2-1; 9 bases line up with TRBD2. Germline V gene lookup returns CDR1 SGHRS and CDR2 YFSETQ. This CDR3 is built from 16 residues. The J segment lost 2 bases and the V segment lost 2 bases, leaving 5 bases of the junction unmatched. The CDR3 reads CASSFVSGGPYNEQFF. The CDR3 DNA follows: TGCGCCAGCAGCTTCGTTAGCGGGGGCCCCTACAATGAGCAGTTCTTC. Using reference TRBV5-1 and TRBJ2-1 for the parts outside the CDR3, the full variable domain is KAGVTQTPRYLIKTRGQQVTLSCSPISGHRSVSWYQQTPGQGLQFLFEYFSETQRNKGNFPGRFSGRQFSNSRSEMNVSTLELGDSALYLCASSFVSGGPYNEQFFGPGTRLTVL.

The rearrangement links TRBV21-1 to TRBJ2-1; the DNA was not compared with TRBD1, the D call given in the table. TRBV21-1 represents a pseudogene. There are 17 residues in the CDR3. CDR3 sequence (DNA): TGTGCCAGCAGCAAAAGGACACCGGGCCAGAACCCCAATGAGCAGTTCTTC. Its translation: CASSKRTPGQNPNEQFF.

The chain couples TRBV6-6 to TRBJ1-1; D gene uncertain. From germline, CDR1 is MNHNY and CDR2 SVGAGI (reference sequence). This CDR3 is built from 13 residues. Trimming took off 3 bases at V and 8 bases at J, with 13 bases between the two ends. The CDR3 DNA is TGTGCCAGCAGTTATGATGGAGCCCTCGAAGCTTTCTTT. Translating it yields CASSYDGALEAFF.

The gene calls are TRBV11-2 and TRBJ1-2; 7 bases agree with TRBD1. The junction had 6 bases not matched to a gene; V was cut back by 5 bases and J by 9 bases. The CDR3 spans 12 residues. Looked up from germline, CDR1 is SGHAT and CDR2 is FQNNGV. CDR3 in amino acids: CASSDYRGSYTF. In DNA, the CDR3 is TGTGCCAGCAGCGATTACAGGGGTAGCTACACCTTC.

The V call is TRBV19, the J call TRBJ2-4; D perhaps matches TRBD2 (6 bases). Germline loops: CDR1 LNHDA, CDR2 SQIVND (reference sequence). This CDR3 region has 19 residues. V was clipped by 8 bases and J by 6 bases, with 32 bases between them. The CDR3 nucleotides are TGTGCCAGTGGCCCCTATTCTTTATCGGGAGAATCCCCCAGAAACATTCAGTACTTC. Amino acids: CASGPYSLSGESPRNIQYF. Combining the CDR3 with reference TRBV19 and TRBJ2-4 gives the whole variable domain DGGITQSPKYLFRKEGQNVTLSCEQNLNHDAMYWYRQDPGQGLRLIYYSQIVNDFQKGDIAEGYSVSREKKESFPLTVTSAQKNPTAFYLCASGPYSLSGESPRNIQYFGAGTRLSVL.

The V call is TRBV2, the J call TRBJ2-2, with TRBD1 identical over 7 bases. This CDR3 comprises 12 residues. J lost 7 bases, V lost 10 bases, and 6 bases had no gene match. Germline V gene sequence: CDR1 SNHLY, CDR2 FYNNEI. The CDR3 sequence: CATPQGNGELFF. CDR3 coding DNA: TGTGCCACCCCACAGGGGAACGGGGAGCTGTTTTTT.

This clone was seen just once. This rearrangement joins TRBV27 to TRBJ1-1; D uncertain. CDR3 size: 13 residues. V was clipped by 3 bases and J by 6 bases, with 11 bases between them. The germline CDR1 and CDR2 sequences are MNHEY and SMNVEV (reference sequence). The CDR3 sequence: CASSLQIHSEAFF. The CDR3, as DNA: TGTGCCAGCAGTTTGCAGATCCATTCTGAAGCTTTCTTT.

The V gene is TRBV14, the J gene TRBJ1-2, with TRBD1 matching over 7 bases. This CDR3 spans 15 amino acids. V gave up 5 bases and J gave up 4 bases; unmatched junction bases: 10. The germline CDR1 and CDR2 sequences are SGHDN and FVKESK. Here the CDR3 reads CASSVRQGLAYGYTF. The CDR3 DNA follows: TGTGCCAGCAGCGTACGACAGGGTCTAGCCTATGGCTACACCTTC.

This sequence joins TRBV15 and TRBJ1-3; 9 bases are a match to TRBD1. There are 16 residues in the CDR3. Germline V CDR1 and CDR2: LNHNV, YYDKDF (reference sequence). The V segment lost 5 bases and the J segment 9 bases; nucleotides outside the gene matches: 14. CDR3 coding DNA: TGTGCCACCAGCCTGGACAGGGGCAAAACGGTCGGCACCATATATTTT. This encodes CATSLDRGKTVGTIYF.